These T cell receptor beta chains were read from a single sample in a study of blood T cells in healthy people across ages. TCRdb itself ran the 5' RACE reads through MiXCR, one entry per CDR3 protein. The table includes about 640,000 distinct CDR3 sequences, 45% to 65% detected once. The sample comprised blood. The receptors stem from a man aged 60 to 69 in good health. Both conserved end residues are part of each CDR3. Rows may omit the clone size; those that give it use once, few, many or a size class.

J gene	clone size	V gene	CDR3 protein
TRBJ1-5	once	TRBV20-1	CSARRNSNQPQHF
TRBJ2-7	few	TRBV11-2	CASSLDRGIGEQYF
TRBJ2-3	NA	TRBV6-1	CASSEAYSGSSTDTQYF
TRBJ2-3	NA	TRBV12-3/TRBV12-4	CASSLVGEAVTQYF
TRBJ2-7	NA	TRBV6-2/TRBV6-3	CASSYASGGADEQYF
NA	NA	TRBV15	CATSREKQRKGSYNEQYF
TRBJ2-7	NA	TRBV6-1	CASSEGRGPYF
TRBJ2-1	few	TRBV6-6	CASNGGAYNEQFF
TRBJ2-2	NA	TRBV6-2/TRBV6-3	CASSFSSERELFF
TRBJ2-6	NA	TRBV5-1	CASSWGAGGSGANVLTF
TRBJ1-1	few	TRBV6-6	CASSYATNTEAFF
TRBJ1-1	NA	TRBV20-1	CSAADSIEAFF
TRBJ1-5	NA	TRBV18	CASSPPPGNSNQPQHF
TRBJ2-7	few	TRBV18	CASSHSSYNEQYF
TRBJ1-2	NA	TRBV20-1	CSATPGQGDGYTF
TRBJ2-5	few	TRBV13	CASSLPATRGPETQYF
TRBJ1-2	NA	TRBV3-1	CASSPQGKSNYGYTF
TRBJ2-3	NA	TRBV7-2	CASSLGLGTSGTDTQYF
TRBJ1-1	NA	TRBV2	CASKVNTEAFF
TRBJ2-2	NA	TRBV10-1	CASSDRGSSTGELFF
TRBJ2-5	few	TRBV2	CASARTGEETQYF
TRBJ2-5	NA	TRBV20-1	CSARDPKRGGWEQYF
TRBJ2-4	few	TRBV29-1	CSVSGGVGAKNIQYF
TRBJ1-6	few	TRBV20-1	CSASAGGNSPLHF
TRBJ2-1	NA	TRBV28	CASSPPTGTWWNEQFF
TRBJ2-5	NA	TRBV5-6	CASSLAGGGLLVEETQYF
TRBJ2-5	once	TRBV20-1	CSARRGVAGRQETQYF
TRBJ2-5	few	TRBV7-2	CASSPRARETQYF
TRBJ2-1	NA	TRBV29-1	CSVEDGGAHEQFF
TRBJ1-4	NA	TRBV5-1	CASSSAATNEKLFF
TRBJ2-5	NA	TRBV13	CASSLGRPAQETQYF
TRBJ2-7	NA	TRBV7-2	CASSKGSGTGAYEQYF
TRBJ2-1	NA	TRBV10-3	CAISVRANEQFF
TRBJ2-7	NA	TRBV4-2	CASSQGLATYEQYF
TRBJ2-1	NA	TRBV6-5	CASLSSGLAGYNEQFF
TRBJ2-5	NA	TRBV7-9	CASSIDVQETQYF
NA	NA	TRBV28	CASRKLAGVEQYF
TRBJ2-1	NA	TRBV2	CASSSGQGYGEQFF
TRBJ2-1	NA	TRBV6-5	CASRPSAADTQFF
TRBJ2-3	few	TRBV12-3/TRBV12-4	CASSLELVGSYF
TRBJ2-7	once	TRBV7-2	CASSLLAGDQQYF
NA	NA	TRBV24-1	CATSDSGSYNEQYF
TRBJ1-2	few	TRBV6-2/TRBV6-3	CASQTGLISGYTF
NA	NA	TRBV3-1	CVSSHLRGSEQYF
NA	NA	TRBV7-2	CASSETLEWTYEQYF
TRBJ2-5	NA	TRBV5-1	CASSLEGYETQYF
TRBJ2-1	few	TRBV5-1	CASSLISGGEQFF